The clone carrying this TCR beta chain has only a few counts. As yet, its antigen is unknown. The sample belongs to a study of post-analysis software for immune sequencing data. About the study: Relapsing-remitting, secondary progressive and progressive-relapsing forms made up the multiple sclerosis disease courses.

Tagging with unique molecular identifiers was a feature of the TCR beta cDNA libraries. One entry per CDR3 protein results from TCRdb running MiXCR on the PCR reads. The sample yields hundreds of thousands of distinct CDR3 sequences, roughly 30% seen once. Study-level results: Normalized Chao1 diversity was significantly reduced in patients versus controls. Included in a set of four or five TRBV segments more frequent in patients than controls were TRBV5-6, TRBV5-1 and TRBV20-1.

This CDR3 comprises 16 residues. The germline V gene has CDR1 LGHDT and CDR2 YNNKEL (reference sequence). The genes are TRBV3-1 and TRBJ2-5; D is undetermined. The J call may be faulty, since TRBJ2-7 better matches the DNA end. Sequences were obtained from blood. The receptor was derived from a girl between 10 and 17 years old with multiple sclerosis. The CDR3 reads CASSPPFSRITYEQYF. For the CDR3, the DNA is TGTGCCAGCAGCCCTCCCTTCTCCAGGATAACCTACGAGCAGTACTTC.